The clone carrying this T cell receptor beta chain has a single count. What it binds is not known. This entry belongs to a study of cytomegalovirus exposure and HLA in healthy donors. The overall study: In an early release, HLA-typed donors contributed roughly 85 million unique TCR sequences. The study, taken as a whole, reports: HLA allele associations emerged for roughly 16,000 TCR beta sequences in a later analysis, at 0.05 false discovery rate.

13 Jbeta primers and 60 Vbeta primers were used for the PCR. Here immunoSEQ multiplex PCR was the method, and the copy in TCRdb shows in-frame clones only, minus some. Of fewer than 110,000 clones in the sample, 82% are singletons; the top ten hold less than 3.5%. V lost 1 base and J 5 bases, leaving 11 bases between the germline ends. The length of the CDR3 is 15 residues. Germline assignment: CDR1 SGHNT and CDR2 YENEEA. This chain uses TRBV11-3 with TRBJ2-2, with D perhaps TRBD2 (6 bases). This receptor was obtained from a man younger than 40 in good health and CMV-seropositive. The sequencing input was PBMCs. CDR3 sequence reads: CASSLGSGGTGELFF. In nucleotides, the CDR3 is TGTGCCAGCAGCTTAGGATCAGGAGGGACCGGGGAGCTGTTTTTT.